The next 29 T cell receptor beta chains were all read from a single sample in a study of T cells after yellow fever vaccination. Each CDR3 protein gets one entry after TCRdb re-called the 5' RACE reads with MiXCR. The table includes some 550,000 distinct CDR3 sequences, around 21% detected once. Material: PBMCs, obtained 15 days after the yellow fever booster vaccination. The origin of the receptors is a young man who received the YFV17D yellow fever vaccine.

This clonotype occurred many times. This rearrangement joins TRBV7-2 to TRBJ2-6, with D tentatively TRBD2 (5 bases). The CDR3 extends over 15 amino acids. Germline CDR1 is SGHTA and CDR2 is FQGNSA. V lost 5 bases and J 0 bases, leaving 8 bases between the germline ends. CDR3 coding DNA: TGTGCCAGCAGCCCCGGGAACTCTGGGGCCAACGTCCTGACTTTC. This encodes CASSPGNSGANVLTF.

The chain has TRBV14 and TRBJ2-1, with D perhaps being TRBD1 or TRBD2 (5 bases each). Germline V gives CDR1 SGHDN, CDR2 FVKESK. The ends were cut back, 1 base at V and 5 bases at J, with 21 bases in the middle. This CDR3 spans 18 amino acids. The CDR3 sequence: CASSQVFRLRDPNNEQFF. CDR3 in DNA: TGTGCCAGCAGCCAAGTTTTCAGGCTCAGGGACCCAAACAATGAGCAGTTCTTC. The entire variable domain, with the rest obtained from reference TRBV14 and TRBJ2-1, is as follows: EAGVTQFPSHSVIEKGQTVTLRCDPISGHDNLYWYRRVMGKEIKFLLHFVKESKQDESGMPNNRFLAERTGGTYSTLKVQPAELEDSGVYFCASSQVFRLRDPNNEQFFGPGTRLTVL.

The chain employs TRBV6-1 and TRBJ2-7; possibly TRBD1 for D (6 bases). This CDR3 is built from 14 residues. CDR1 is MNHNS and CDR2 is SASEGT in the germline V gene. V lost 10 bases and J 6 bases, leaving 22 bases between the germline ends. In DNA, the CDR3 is TGTGCCACCTCCAGGGGCGGCCGTATGGGCGAGCAGTACTTC. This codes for CATSRGGRMGEQYF.

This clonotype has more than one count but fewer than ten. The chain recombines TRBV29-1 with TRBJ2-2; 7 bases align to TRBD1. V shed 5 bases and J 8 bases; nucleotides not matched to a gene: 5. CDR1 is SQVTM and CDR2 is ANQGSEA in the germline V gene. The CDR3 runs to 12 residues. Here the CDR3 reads CSVPTGAGELFF. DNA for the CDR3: TGCAGCGTTCCCACAGGGGCTGGGGAGCTGTTTTTT.

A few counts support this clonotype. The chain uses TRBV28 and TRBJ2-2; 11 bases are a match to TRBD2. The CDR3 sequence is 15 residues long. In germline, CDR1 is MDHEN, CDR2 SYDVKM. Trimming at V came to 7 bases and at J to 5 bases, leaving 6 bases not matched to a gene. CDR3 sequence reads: CASKIGTSGTGELFF. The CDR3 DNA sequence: TGTGCCAGCAAAATCGGGACTAGCGGTACCGGGGAGCTGTTTTTT.

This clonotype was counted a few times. The CDR3 sequence: CASRPRKGLAEDTQYF. CDR3 nucleotides: TGTGCCAGCAGGCCCAGGAAGGGACTAGCGGAAGATACGCAGTATTTT. This rearrangement joins TRBV12-3 or TRBV12-4 to TRBJ2-3; 11 bases are shared with TRBD2. V trimming: 6 bases; J trimming: 5 bases; junction bases outside the gene matches: 10. There are 16 residues in the CDR3.

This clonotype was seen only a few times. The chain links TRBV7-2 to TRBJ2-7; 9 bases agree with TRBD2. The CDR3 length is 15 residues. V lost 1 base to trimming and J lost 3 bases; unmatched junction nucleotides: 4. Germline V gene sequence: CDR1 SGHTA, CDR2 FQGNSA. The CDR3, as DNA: TGTGCCAGCAGCTTAGTCTCTAGCGGGAACTACGAGCAGTACTTC. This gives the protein CASSLVSSGNYEQYF.

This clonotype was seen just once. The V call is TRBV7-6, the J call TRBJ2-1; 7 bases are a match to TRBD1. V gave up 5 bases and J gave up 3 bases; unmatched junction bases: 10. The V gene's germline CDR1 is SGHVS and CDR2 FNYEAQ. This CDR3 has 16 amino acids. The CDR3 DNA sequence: TGTGCCAGCAGCGGTTCCCAGGGGGTGGACTACAATGAGCAGTTCTTC. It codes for CASSGSQGVDYNEQFF.

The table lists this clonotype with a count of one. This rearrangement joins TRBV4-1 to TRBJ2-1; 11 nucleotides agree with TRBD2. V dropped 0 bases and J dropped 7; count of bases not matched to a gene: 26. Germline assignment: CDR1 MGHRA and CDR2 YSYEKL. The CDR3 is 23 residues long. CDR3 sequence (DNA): TGCGCCAGCAGCCAAGATCGTCCAAATATCCGGGATTTGACTAGCGGGAAAGCGAATGAGCAGTTCTTC. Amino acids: CASSQDRPNIRDLTSGKANEQFF.

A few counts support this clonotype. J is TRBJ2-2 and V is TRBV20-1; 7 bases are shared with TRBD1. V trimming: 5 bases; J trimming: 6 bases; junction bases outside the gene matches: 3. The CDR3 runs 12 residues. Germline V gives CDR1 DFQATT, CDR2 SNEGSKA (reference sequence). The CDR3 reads CSARQGAGELFF. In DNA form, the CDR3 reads TGCAGTGCTCGGCAGGGGGCCGGGGAGCTGTTTTTT.

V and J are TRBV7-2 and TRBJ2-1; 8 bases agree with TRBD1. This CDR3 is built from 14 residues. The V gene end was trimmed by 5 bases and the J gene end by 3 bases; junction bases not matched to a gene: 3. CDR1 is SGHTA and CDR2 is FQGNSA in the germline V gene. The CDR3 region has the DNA TGTGCCAGCAGCCAAACAGGGGGCTACAATGAGCAGTTCTTC. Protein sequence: CASSQTGGYNEQFF.

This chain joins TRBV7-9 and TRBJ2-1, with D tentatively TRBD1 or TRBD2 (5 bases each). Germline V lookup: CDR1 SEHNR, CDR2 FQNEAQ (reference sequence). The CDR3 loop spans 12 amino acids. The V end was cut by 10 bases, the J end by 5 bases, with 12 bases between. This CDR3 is CATRGAHNEQFF. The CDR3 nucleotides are TGTGCCACCCGAGGGGCCCACAATGAGCAGTTCTTC.

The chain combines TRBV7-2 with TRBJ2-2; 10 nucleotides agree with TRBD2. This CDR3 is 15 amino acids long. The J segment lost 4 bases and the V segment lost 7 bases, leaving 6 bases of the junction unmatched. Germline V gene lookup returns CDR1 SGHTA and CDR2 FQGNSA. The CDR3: CASKDSSGSTGELFF. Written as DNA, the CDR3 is TGTGCCAGCAAAGACTCTAGCGGGAGCACCGGGGAGCTGTTTTTT.

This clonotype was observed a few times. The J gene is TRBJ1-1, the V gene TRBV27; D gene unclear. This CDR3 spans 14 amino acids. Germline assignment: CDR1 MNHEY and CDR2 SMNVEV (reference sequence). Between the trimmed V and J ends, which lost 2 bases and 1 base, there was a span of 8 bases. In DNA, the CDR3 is TGTGCCAGCAGTTTAGCGTTGCCGAACACTGAAGCTTTCTTT. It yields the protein CASSLALPNTEAFF.

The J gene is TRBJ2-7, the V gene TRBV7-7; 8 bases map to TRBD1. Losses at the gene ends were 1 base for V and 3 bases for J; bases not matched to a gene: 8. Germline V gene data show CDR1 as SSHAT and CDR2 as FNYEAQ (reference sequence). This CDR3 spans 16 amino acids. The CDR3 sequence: CASSLGPTGVGYEQYF. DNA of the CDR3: TGTGCCAGCAGCTTAGGACCGACAGGGGTCGGCTACGAGCAGTACTTC.

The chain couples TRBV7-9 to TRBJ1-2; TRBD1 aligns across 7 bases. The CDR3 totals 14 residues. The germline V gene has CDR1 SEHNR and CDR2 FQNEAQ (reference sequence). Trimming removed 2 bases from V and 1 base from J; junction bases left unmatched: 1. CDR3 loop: CASSLTGDNYGYTF. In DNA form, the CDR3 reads TGTGCCAGCAGCTTAACAGGGGATAACTATGGCTACACCTTC. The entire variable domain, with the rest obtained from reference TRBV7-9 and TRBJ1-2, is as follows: DTGVSQNPRHKITKRGQNVTFRCDPISEHNRLYWYRQTLGQGPEFLTYFQNEAQLEKSRLLSDRFSAERPKGSFSTLEIQRTEQGDSAMYLCASSLTGDNYGYTFGSGTRLTVV.

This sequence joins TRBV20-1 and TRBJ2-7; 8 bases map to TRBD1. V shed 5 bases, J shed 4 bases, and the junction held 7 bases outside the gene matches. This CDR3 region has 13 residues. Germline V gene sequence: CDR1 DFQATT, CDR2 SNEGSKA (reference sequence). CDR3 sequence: CSAAQGAQYEQYF. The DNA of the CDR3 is TGCAGTGCTGCCCAGGGGGCACAATACGAGCAGTACTTC.

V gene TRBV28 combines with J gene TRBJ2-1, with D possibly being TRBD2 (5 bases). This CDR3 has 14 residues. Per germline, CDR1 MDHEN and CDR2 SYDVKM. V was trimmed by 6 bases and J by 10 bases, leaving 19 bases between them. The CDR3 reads CASSTGLPTEEQFF. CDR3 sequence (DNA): TGTGCCAGCAGCACCGGACTGCCCACTGAAGAGCAGTTCTTC.

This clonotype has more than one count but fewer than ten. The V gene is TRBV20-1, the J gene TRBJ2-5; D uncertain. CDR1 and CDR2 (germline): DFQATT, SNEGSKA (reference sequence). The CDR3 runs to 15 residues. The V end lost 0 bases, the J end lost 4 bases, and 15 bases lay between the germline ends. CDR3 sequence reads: CSARDLSQEGETQYF. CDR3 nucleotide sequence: TGCAGTGCTAGAGATTTGTCGCAGGAAGGAGAGACCCAGTACTTC.

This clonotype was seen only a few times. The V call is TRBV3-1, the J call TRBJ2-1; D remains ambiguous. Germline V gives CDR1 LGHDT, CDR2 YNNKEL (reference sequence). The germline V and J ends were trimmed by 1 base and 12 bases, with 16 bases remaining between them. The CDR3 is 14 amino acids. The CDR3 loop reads CASSQVSAEEGQFF. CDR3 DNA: TGTGCCAGCAGCCAAGTGTCTGCCGAAGAAGGGCAGTTCTTC.

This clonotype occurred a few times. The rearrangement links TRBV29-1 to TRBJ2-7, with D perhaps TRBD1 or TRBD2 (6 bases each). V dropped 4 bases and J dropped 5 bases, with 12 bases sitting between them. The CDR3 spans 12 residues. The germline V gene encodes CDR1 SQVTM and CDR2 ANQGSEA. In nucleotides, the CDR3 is TGCAGCGTTGTAGGGGGGAGCAACGAGCAGTACTTC. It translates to CSVVGGSNEQYF.

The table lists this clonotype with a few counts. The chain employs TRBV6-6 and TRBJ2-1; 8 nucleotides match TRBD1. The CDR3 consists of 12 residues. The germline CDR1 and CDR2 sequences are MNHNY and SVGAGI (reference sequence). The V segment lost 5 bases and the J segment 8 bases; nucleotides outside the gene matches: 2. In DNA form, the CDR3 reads TGTGCCAGCAGTAAACAGGGGGATGAGCAGTTCTTC. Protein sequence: CASSKQGDEQFF.

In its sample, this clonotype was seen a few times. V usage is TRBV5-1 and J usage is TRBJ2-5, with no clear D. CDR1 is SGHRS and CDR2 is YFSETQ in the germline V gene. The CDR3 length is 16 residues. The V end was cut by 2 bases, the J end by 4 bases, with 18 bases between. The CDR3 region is CASSFGGIGRGETQYF. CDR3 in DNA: TGCGCCAGCAGCTTTGGCGGCATCGGAAGAGGAGAGACCCAGTACTTC.

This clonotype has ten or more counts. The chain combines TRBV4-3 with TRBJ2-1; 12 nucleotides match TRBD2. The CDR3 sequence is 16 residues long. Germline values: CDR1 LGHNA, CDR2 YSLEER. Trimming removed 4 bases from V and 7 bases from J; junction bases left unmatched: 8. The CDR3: CASSLSSGRAGNEQFF. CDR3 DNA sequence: TGCGCCAGCAGCCTCTCTAGCGGGAGGGCCGGAAATGAGCAGTTCTTC.

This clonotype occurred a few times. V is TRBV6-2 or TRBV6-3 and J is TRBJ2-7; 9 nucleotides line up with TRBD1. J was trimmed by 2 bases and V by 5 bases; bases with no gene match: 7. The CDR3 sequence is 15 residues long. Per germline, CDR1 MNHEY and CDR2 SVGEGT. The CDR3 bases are TGTGCCAGCAGTAGGGGGGGACAGGGCACCTACGAGCAGTACTTC. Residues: CASSRGGQGTYEQYF.

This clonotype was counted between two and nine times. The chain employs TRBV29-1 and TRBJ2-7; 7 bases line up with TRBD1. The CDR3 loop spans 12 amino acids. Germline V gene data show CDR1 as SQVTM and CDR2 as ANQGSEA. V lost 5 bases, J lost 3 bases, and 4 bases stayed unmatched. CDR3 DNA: TGCAGCGTTCGAGCAGGGGGCTACGAGCAGTACTTC. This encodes CSVRAGGYEQYF.

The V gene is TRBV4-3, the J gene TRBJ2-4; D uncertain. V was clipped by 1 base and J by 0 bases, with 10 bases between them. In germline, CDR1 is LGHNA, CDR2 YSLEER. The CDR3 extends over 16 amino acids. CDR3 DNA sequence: TGCGCCAGCAGCCAAGGAGCAGGACGAGCCAAAAACATTCAGTACTTC. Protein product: CASSQGAGRAKNIQYF.

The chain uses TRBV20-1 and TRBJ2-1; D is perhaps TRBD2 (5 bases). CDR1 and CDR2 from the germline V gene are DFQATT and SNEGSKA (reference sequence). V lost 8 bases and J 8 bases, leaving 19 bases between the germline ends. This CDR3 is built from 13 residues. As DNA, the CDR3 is TGCAGTCCCCGTAGAGGGAGCCTCGATGAGCAGTTCTTC. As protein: CSPRRGSLDEQFF.

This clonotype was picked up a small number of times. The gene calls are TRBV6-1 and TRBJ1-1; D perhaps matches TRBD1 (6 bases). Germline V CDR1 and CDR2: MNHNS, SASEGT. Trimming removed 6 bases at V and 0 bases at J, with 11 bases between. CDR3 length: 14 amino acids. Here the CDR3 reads CASRRDTLNTEAFF. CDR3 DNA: TGTGCCAGCAGAAGGGACACTTTGAACACTGAAGCTTTCTTT.